The 3 T cell receptor beta chains listed next were all sequenced from one sample in a study of CD8 T cells in ankylosing spondylitis. TCRdb re-called the 5' RACE reads through MiXCR, storing one row per CDR3 protein. The sample consists of roughly 230,000 distinct CDR3 sequences, about 10% of them appearing once. Sequenced: blood, either unsorted or a sorted T cell fraction (not recorded which). These receptors were taken from a male donor with ankylosing spondylitis or in good health (not recorded which).

This chain joins TRBV3-1 and TRBJ2-7, with no clear D. CDR1 and CDR2 from the germline V gene are LGHDT and YNNKEL (reference sequence). V lost 0 bases to trimming and J lost 10 bases, with 13 bases between them. This CDR3 is 13 amino acids long. In DNA form, the CDR3 reads TGTGCCAGCAGCCAAGATTTGGCCCCGAAACAGTACTTC. Amino acids: CASSQDLAPKQYF.

The rearrangement joins TRBV7-9 to TRBJ2-1; the match to TRBD2 covers 7 bases. CDR3 length: 16 residues. V lost 4 bases, J lost 5 bases, and 11 bases stayed unmatched. Germline assignment: CDR1 SEHNR and CDR2 FQNEAQ (reference sequence). CDR3 nucleotides: TGTGCCAGCAGCTCTCGGGCCCAAGCGGGGAACAATGAGCAGTTCTTC. Protein sequence: CASSSRAQAGNNEQFF.

This clonotype was seen repeatedly, ten times or more. The J gene is TRBJ2-1, the V gene TRBV5-5, with 7 bases aligning to TRBD2. Germline-derived CDR1 and CDR2 are SGHKS and YYEKEE (reference sequence). With V trimmed by 6 bases and J by 4 bases, 25 bases remained unmatched. The length of the CDR3 is 20 residues. The CDR3 is CASNIGTTLDKGWGYNEQFF. The CDR3, as DNA: TGTGCCAGCAACATCGGGACTACCCTAGATAAGGGGTGGGGTTACAATGAGCAGTTCTTC.